A selection of T cell receptor beta chains follows, all from one sample in a study of shared clonotypes between healthy human individuals. Libraries were prepared by immunoSEQ multiplex PCR; TCRdb keeps only in-frame clonotypes and omits some of them. The sample includes 2.3 million or so clones, over 90% of them seen just once. Sequencing was carried out using naive CD4+ T cells from PBMCs. The receptors here all came from a man between 18 and 35 years old in good health. Some clones in this sample may be carry-over from other donors' samples. Both conserved end residues are part of each CDR3. D genes are given only for firm matches. Size is omitted from some rows. Given values are once, few, many or a class for expanded clones.

v_call,j_call,clone_size,d_call,cdr3_aa,cdr3_nt
TRBV6-6,TRBJ1-3,.,TRBD1,CASTDTGTGAGNTIYF,TGTGCCAGCACCGATACCGGGACAGGGGCTGGAAACACCATATATTTT
TRBV5-4,TRBJ2-3,once,TRBD2,CASSPTSETDTQYF,TGTGCCAGCAGCCCGACTAGCGAAACAGATACGCAGTATTTT
TRBV5-4,TRBJ1-1,.,.,CASSPGTEAFF,TGTGCCAGCAGTCCGGGGACTGAAGCTTTCTTT
TRBV5-1,TRBJ1-3,.,.,CASSSLGTGGNTIYF,TGCGCCAGCAGCTCCCTAGGGACGGGAGGAAACACCATATATTTT
TRBV14,TRBJ2-5,.,.,CASSPLGGRGETQYF,TGTGCCAGCAGCCCCCTGGGAGGCAGGGGCGAGACCCAGTACTTC
TRBV27,TRBJ1-5,.,.,CASSFTDQPQHF,TGTGCCAGCAGTTTTACGGATCAGCCCCAGCATTTT
TRBV5-6,TRBJ2-3,once,TRBD1,CASSLLNRGRADTQYF,TGTGCCAGCAGCTTGCTGAATAGGGGGCGCGCAGATACGCAGTATTTT
TRBV6-5,TRBJ2-7,.,.,CASSDGGNGEQYF,TGTGCCAGCAGTGACGGGGGAAATGGGGAGCAGTACTTC
TRBV6-4,TRBJ1-5,.,.,CASSEGTFTQPQHF,TGTGCCAGCAGTGAGGGGACATTCACTCAGCCCCAGCATTTT
TRBV5-1,TRBJ2-1,.,.,CASSLTSFPYNEQFF,TGCGCCAGCAGCTTGACTAGTTTCCCCTACAATGAGCAGTTCTTC
TRBV28,TRBJ2-1,.,.,CASSLIAPRLKTPNEQFF,TGTGCCAGCAGCTTGATAGCGCCCAGACTGAAAACGCCCAATGAGCAGTTCTTC
TRBV27,TRBJ1-1,.,.,CASSSHRVNTEAFF,TGTGCCAGCAGTTCACACAGGGTGAACACTGAAGCTTTCTTT
TRBV9,TRBJ1-3,.,.,CASSLFLQGNTIYF,TGTGCCAGCAGCCTGTTTCTTCAGGGAAACACCATATATTTT
TRBV7-2,TRBJ1-6,once,TRBD1,CASSSGGPGNSPLHF,TGTGCCAGCAGCTCAGGGGGCCCTGGTAATTCACCCCTCCACTTT
TRBV6-1,TRBJ2-1,.,.,CASSEYSLGEQFF,TGTGCCAGCAGTGAATATTCCCTTGGGGAGCAGTTCTTC
TRBV28,TRBJ2-1,.,TRBD2,CASGEGFEQFF,TGTGCCAGTGGGGAGGGATTCGAGCAGTTCTTC
TRBV5-6,TRBJ2-3,.,.,CASSPRTDTQYF,TGTGCCAGCAGCCCCCGCACAGATACGCAGTATTTT
TRBV6-5,TRBJ1-5,few,TRBD1,CASSLKGASANQPQHF,TGTGCCAGCAGTTTAAAGGGGGCGAGCGCCAATCAGCCCCAGCATTTT
TRBV28,TRBJ2-7,.,.,CASMSQGSPYEQYF,TGTGCCAGCATGTCGCAGGGGTCACCCTACGAGCAGTACTTC
TRBV5-6,TRBJ2-7,.,.,CASSLKGWVLEQYF,TGTGCCAGCAGCTTGAAGGGATGGGTCCTCGAGCAGTACTTC
TRBV28,TRBJ1-5,.,.,CASSLRGGYQPQHF,TGTGCCAGCAGTTTGCGTGGGGGGTATCAGCCCCAGCATTTT
TRBV29-1,TRBJ2-7,.,TRBD2,CSIGTSGLYEQYF,TGCAGCATTGGGACTAGCGGGCTTTACGAGCAGTACTTC
TRBV2,TRBJ1-4,.,TRBD1,CASSEASRDRVRLFF,TGTGCCAGCAGTGAAGCGTCCCGGGACAGGGTGCGACTGTTTTTT
TRBV28,TRBJ2-4,.,.,CASSLALGQEKKNIQYF,TGTGCCAGCAGTCTGGCCTTGGGCCAAGAAAAGAAAAACATTCAGTACTTC
TRBV6-6,TRBJ2-5,.,.,CASSYGGSQETQYF,TGTGCCAGCAGTTACGGAGGAAGCCAAGAGACCCAGTACTTC
TRBV7-9,TRBJ2-7,.,TRBD1,CASSQDRVGAWQYF,TGTGCCAGCAGCCAGGACAGGGTGGGGGCCTGGCAGTACTTC